This T cell receptor (beta chain) was documented in a study of T cell changes during pregnancy in multiple sclerosis. This clone was seen a handful of times. The CDR3 loop spans 18 amino acids. V lost 1 base and J lost 4; bases outside the gene matches: 10. Germline V gene data show CDR1 as SGHVS and CDR2 as FQNEAQ. The assay was immunoSEQ multiplex PCR, and TCRdb's table has in-frame clones only and misses some. The sample contains fewer than 20,000 clones, 85% of which appear only once. The starting material was CD8+ T cells from peripheral blood mononuclear cells, obtained after pregnancy. This receptor was taken from a female donor with multiple sclerosis, enrolled in a pregnancy study. The chain uses TRBV7-8 and TRBJ1-1; 12 bases agree with TRBD1. The CDR3 region has the DNA TGTGCCAGCAGCTTAGTATCGGGACAGGGGGCTTTGGGCACTGAAGCTTTCTTT. Its protein is CASSLVSGQGALGTEAFF.